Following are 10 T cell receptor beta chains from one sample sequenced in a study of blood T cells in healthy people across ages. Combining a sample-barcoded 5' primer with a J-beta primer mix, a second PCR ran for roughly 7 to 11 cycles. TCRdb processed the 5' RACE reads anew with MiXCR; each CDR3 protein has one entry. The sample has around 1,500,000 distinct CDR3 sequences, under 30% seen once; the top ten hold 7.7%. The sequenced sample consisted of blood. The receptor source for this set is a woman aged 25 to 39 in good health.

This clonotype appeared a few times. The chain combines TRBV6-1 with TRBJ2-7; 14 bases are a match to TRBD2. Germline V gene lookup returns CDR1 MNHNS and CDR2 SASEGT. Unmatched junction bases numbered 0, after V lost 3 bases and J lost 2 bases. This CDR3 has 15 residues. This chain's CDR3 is CASSEGLAGAYEQYF. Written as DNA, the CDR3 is TGTGCCAGCAGTGAGGGACTAGCGGGGGCCTACGAGCAGTACTTC.

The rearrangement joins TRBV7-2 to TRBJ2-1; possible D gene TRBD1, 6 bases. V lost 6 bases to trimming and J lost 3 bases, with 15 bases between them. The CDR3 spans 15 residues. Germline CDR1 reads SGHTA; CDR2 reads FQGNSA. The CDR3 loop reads CASSSTGTLYNEQFF. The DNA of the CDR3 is TGTGCCAGCAGTTCGACCGGGACACTCTACAATGAGCAGTTCTTC.

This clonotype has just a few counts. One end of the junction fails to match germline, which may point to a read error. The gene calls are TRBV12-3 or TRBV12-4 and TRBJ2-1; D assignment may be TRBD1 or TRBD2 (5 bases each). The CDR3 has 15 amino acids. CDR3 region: CANSPTRESFYEQFF. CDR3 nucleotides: TGTGCCAACAGTCCTACCAGGGAGTCCTTTTATGAGCAGTTCTTC.

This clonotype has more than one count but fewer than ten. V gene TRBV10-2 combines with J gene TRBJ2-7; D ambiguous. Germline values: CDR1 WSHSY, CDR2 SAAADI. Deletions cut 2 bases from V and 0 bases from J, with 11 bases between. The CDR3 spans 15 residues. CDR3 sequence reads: CASSEQRQASYEQYF. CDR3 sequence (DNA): TGCGCCAGCAGTGAGCAGAGACAAGCCTCCTACGAGCAGTACTTC.

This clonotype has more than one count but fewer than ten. The DNA for the CDR3 is TGTGCCAGCAGCTTAGGGGACGGCTTCGGAGAGTACTTC. As protein: CASSLGDGFGEYF. The chain links TRBV11-2 to TRBJ2-7; D could derive from TRBD1 or TRBD2 (5 bases each). Trimming stripped 1 base from V and 11 bases from J, with 15 bases between. The CDR3 length is 13 residues. The germline V gene has CDR1 SGHAT and CDR2 FQNNGV.

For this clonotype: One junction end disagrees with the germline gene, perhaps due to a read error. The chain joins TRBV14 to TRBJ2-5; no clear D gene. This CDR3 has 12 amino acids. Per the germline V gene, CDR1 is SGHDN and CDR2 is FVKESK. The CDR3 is CASSQYEEAQYF. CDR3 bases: TGTGCCAGCAGCCAGTACGAAGAGGCCCAGTACTTC.

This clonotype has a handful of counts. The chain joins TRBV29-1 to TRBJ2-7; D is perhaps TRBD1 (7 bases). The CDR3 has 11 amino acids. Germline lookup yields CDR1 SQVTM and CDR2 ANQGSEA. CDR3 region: CNTSGGREQYF. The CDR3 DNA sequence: TGCAACACATCAGGGGGGCGCGAGCAGTACTTC.

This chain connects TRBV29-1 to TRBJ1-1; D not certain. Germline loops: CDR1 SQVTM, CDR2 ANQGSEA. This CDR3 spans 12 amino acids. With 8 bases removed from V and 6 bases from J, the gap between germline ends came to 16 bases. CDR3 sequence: CSPKREAPEAFF. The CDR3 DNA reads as TGCAGCCCAAAAAGGGAGGCACCTGAAGCTTTCTTT.

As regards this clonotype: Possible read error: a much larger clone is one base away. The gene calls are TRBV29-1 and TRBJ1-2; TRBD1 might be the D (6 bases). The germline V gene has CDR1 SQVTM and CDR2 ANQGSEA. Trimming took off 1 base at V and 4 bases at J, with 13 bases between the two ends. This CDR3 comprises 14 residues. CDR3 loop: CSVEGGGARYGYTF. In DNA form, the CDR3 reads TGCAGCGTTGAAGGGGGGGGCGCACGCTATGGCTACACCTTC.

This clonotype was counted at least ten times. The CDR3 loop is CASSGSASGANVLTF. The CDR3 coding sequence is TGTGCCAGCAGTGGATCAGCATCCGGGGCCAACGTCCTGACTTTC. This chain uses TRBV2 with TRBJ2-6; D is undetermined. Germline V gene sequence: CDR1 SNHLY, CDR2 FYNNEI. Trimming took off 4 bases at V and 4 bases at J, with 11 bases between the two ends. The CDR3 runs to 15 residues.